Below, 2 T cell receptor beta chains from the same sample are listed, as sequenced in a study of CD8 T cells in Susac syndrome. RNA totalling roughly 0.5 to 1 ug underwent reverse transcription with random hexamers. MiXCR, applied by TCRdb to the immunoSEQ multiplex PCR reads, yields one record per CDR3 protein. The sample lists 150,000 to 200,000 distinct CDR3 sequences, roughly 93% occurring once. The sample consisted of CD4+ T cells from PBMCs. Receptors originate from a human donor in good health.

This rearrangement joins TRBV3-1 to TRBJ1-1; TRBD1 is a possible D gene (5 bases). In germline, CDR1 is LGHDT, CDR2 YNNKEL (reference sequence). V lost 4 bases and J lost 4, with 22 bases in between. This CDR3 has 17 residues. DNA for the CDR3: TGTGCCAGCAGCCCTCCCAGGGTCCGTGATGTGGGCACTGAAGCTTTCTTT. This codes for CASSPPRVRDVGTEAFF.

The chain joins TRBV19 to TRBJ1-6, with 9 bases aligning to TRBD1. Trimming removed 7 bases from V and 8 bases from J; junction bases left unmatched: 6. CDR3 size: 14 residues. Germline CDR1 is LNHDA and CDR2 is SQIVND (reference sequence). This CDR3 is CASTPGDRDSPLHF. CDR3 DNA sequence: TGTGCCAGTACCCCCGGGGACAGGGATTCACCCCTCCACTTT.